The 8 T cell receptor beta chains below all came from one sample that was sequenced in a study of T cells expressing NK-cell markers. With the 5' RACE reads reprocessed, TCRdb shows one record per CDR3 protein and no DNA. Its table records hundreds of thousands of distinct CDR3 sequences. Sequencing used blood T cells: a sorted CD56 or NKG2C T cell subset, CD4+ or CD8+ T cells, or bulk PBMC T cells (not recorded which). These TCRs come from a young man in good health.

The V and J genes are TRBV6-1 and TRBJ1-5; TCRdb indicates TRBD1, and absent DNA this call remains unverified. The germline V gene encodes CDR1 MNHNS and CDR2 SASEGT. This CDR3 spans 18 amino acids. CDR3 loop: CASNPTGTGAYSNQPQHF.

This chain links TRBV5-1 with TRBJ2-1; TCRdb's D gene call, TRBD1, goes unchecked for lack of DNA. This CDR3 has 19 amino acids. Germline V gene sequence: CDR1 SGHRS, CDR2 YFSETQ. The CDR3 region is CASSYLGQGAASSYNEQFF.

The rearrangement uses TRBV12-5 and TRBJ1-1; as DNA is missing, the TRBD1 call by TCRdb cannot be tested. Germline V gene data show CDR1 as LGHNT and CDR2 as FRNRAP. The CDR3 has 16 amino acids. CDR3 loop: CASGLGSNRGLVEAFF.

The chain links TRBV11-2 to TRBJ2-1. This CDR3 has 16 amino acids. CDR1 and CDR2 (germline): SGHAT, FQNNGV. CDR3 amino acids: CASSLNVAASYNEQFF.

This chain links TRBV20-1 with TRBJ1-5; TCRdb outputs TRBD1, but without DNA this stays unchecked. CDR3 length: 13 residues. In germline, CDR1 is DFQATT, CDR2 SNEGSKA (reference sequence). CDR3 in amino acids: CSAWDSLNQPQHF.

The chain's CDR3 is CASSSTIRVAVSYNEQFF. The chain recombines TRBV11-1 with TRBJ2-1; TCRdb outputs TRBD2, but without DNA this stays unchecked. The CDR3 runs 18 residues. CDR1 and CDR2 from the germline V gene are SGHAT and FQDESV (reference sequence).

The chain uses TRBV6-2 or TRBV6-3 and TRBJ1-2. Per germline, CDR1 MNHEY and CDR2 SVGEGT. The CDR3 loop spans 12 amino acids. CDR3 in amino acids: CASDGTNYGYTF.

The chain employs TRBV7-6 and TRBJ2-5; TCRdb's D call, TRBD1, is unchecked because there is no DNA. CDR3 length equals 18 residues. Germline V gene lookup returns CDR1 SGHVS and CDR2 FNYEAQ. CDR3 protein: CASSLAAVFRDREETQYF.